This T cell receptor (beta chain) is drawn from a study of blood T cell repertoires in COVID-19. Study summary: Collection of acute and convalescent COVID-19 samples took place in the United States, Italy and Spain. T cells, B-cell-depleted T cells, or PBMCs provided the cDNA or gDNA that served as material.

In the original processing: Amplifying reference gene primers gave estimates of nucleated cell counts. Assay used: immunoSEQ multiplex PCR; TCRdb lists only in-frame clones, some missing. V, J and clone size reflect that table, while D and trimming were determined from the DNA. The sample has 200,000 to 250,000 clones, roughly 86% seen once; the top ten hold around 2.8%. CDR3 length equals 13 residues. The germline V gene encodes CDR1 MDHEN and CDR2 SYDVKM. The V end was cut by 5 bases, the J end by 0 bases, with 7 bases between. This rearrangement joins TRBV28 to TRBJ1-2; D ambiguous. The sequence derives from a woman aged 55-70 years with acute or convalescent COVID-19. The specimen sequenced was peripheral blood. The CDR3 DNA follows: TGTGCCAGCAGTCCTGAGTCTAACTATGGCTACACCTTC. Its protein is CASSPESNYGYTF.